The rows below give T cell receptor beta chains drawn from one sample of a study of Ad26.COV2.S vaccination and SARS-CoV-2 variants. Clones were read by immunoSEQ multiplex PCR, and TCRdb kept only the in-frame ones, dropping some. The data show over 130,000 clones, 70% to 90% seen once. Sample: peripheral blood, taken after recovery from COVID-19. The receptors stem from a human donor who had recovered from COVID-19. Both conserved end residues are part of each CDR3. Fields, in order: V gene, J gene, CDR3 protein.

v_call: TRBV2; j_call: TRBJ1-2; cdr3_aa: CASSDPGTGKRGYTF
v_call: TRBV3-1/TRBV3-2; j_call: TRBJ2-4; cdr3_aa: CASSPPGVQNIQYF
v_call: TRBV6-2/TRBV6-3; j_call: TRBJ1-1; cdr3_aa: CASSYSNTEAFF
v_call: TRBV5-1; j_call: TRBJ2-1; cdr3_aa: CASSFYNEQFF
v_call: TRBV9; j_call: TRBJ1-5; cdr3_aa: CASSPKGVNQPQHF
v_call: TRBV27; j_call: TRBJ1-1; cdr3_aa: CASSYKGDMNTEAFF
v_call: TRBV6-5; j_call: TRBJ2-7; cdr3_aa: CASQIPGSYEQYF
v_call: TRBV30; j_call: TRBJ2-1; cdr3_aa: CAWSGTLSSYNEQFF
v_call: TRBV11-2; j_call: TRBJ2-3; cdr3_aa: CASSLDATSGGKPSTDTQYF
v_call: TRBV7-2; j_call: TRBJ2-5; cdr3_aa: CASSLGGGRETQYF
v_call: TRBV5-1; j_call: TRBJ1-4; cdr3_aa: CASSLYPENEKLFF
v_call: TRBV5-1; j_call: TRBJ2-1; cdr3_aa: CASSAGRSYLDEQFF
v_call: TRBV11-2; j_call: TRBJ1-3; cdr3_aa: CASSPGGAHTIYF
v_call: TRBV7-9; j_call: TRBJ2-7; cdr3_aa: CASSFSDEQYF
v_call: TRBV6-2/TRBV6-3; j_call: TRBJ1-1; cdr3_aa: CASSDVPNTEAFF
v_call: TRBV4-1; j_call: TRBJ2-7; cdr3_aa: CASSQGGGRDEQYF
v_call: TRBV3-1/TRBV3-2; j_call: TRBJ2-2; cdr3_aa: CASSPPTGLNTGELFF
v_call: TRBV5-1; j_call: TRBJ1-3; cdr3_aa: CASSPLEGASGNTIYF
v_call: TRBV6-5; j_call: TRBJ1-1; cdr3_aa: CASSSRTGSQTEAFF
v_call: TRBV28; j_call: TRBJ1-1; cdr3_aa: CAAGDRMNTEAFF
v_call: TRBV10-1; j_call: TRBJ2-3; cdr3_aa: CASSESGLRSGHTDTQYF
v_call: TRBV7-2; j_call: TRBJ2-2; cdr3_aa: CASSLGGTGELFF
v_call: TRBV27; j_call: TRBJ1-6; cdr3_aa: CASSLKGLGSPLHF
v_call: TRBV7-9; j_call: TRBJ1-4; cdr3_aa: CASSLGQATNEKLFF
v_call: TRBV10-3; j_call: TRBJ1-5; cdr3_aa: CAISESGGNQPQHF
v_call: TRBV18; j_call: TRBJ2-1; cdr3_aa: CASSPSGTGGYNEQFF
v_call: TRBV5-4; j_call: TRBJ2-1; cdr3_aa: CASSPSGGGGVNEQFF
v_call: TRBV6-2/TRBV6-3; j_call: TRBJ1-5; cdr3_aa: CASSLPGDQPQHF
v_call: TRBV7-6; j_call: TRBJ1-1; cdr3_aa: CASTLGYGSNTEAFF
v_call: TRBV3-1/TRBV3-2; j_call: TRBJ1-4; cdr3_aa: CASSPSGNEKLFF
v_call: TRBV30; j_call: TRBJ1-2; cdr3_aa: CAWSVTGMAEGYTF
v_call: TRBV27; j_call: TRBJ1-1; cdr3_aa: CASSYPGNTEAFF
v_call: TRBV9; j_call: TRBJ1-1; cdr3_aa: CASSPLVHTEAFF
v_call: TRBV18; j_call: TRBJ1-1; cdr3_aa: CASSGGRGENTEAFF
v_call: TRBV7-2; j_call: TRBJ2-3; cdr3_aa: CATTGGNTQYF
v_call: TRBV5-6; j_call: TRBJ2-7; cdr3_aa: CASSFYVTAPYEQYF
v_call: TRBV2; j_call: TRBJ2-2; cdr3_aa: CASTGGANTGELFF
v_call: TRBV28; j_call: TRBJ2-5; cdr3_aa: CASSPPRTDNKETQYF
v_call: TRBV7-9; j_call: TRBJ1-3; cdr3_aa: CASSWAPGLYF
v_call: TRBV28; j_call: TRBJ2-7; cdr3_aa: CASIGRAPPWEQYF
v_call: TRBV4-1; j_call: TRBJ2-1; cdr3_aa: CASSQMMRQGKNYNEQFF
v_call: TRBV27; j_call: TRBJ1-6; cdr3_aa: CASSLRDSPLHF
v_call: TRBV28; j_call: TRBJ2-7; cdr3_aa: CASSSVFYEQYF
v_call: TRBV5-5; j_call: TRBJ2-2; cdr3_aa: CASSSWTGINTGELFF
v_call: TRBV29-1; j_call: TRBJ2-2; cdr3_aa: CSVGKTAGELFF
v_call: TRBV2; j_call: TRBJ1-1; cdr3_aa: CASMPDGNTEAFF